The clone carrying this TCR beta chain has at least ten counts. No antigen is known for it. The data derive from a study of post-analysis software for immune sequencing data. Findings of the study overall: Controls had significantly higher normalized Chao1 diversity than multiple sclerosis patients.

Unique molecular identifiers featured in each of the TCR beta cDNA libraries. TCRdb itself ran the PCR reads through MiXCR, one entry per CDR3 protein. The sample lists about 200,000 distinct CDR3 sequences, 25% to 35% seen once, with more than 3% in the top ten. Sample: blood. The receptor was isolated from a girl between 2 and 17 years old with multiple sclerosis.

DNA of the CDR3: TGCAGTGCTAGAGATCCCGAGGACCCAATTTACCAAGAGACCCAGTACTTC. Protein product: CSARDPEDPIYQETQYF. This chain joins TRBV20-1 and TRBJ2-5, with D unclear. In germline, CDR1 is DFQATT, CDR2 SNEGSKA (reference sequence). This CDR3 region has 17 residues. Trimming took off 0 bases at V and 0 bases at J, with 17 bases between the two ends.